This T cell receptor beta chain was sequenced for a study of esophageal squamous cell carcinoma under preoperative chemotherapy. Whole-study findings and limits: Paclitaxel-nedaplatin therapy caused immediate, substantial clonotype frequency changes.

Comment on this clonotype: Its target is not known.

As for time point: before preoperative PTX-NDP chemotherapy. One entry per CDR3 protein results from TCRdb running MiXCR on the PCR reads. The table has about 16,000 distinct CDR3 sequences, 48% seen once; the top ten hold roughly 28%. Germline CDR1 and CDR2: SGHTA and FQGNSA. The CDR3 is made up of 12 amino acids. The V and J genes are TRBV7-2 and TRBJ2-5; no reliable D call. The end of the DNA is better explained by TRBJ2-7, so the J call may be wrong. The receptor comes from a human donor with esophageal squamous cell carcinoma. The donor label of this sample is uncertain. The sample was collected from a patient given preoperative chemotherapy. The CDR3 DNA is TGTGCCAGCGGGCTGACGTCCTACGAGCAGTACTTC. Translated, it gives CASGLTSYEQYF.